This T cell receptor beta chain appears in the sequencing data of a study of shared clonotypes between healthy human individuals. Study observations and caveats: Rarefaction showed sorted-subset sequencing was incomplete despite large depth.

This CDR3 contains 16 residues. Trimming removed 0 bases at V and 2 bases at J, with 14 bases between. In germline, CDR1 is MNHNY, CDR2 SVGAGI (reference sequence). The repertoire was sequenced with immunoSEQ multiplex PCR; TCRdb's copy has only in-frame clones and lacks some. The table has a few million clones, approximately 95% seen once. Remarks on this clone: The antigen is not known.

The clonotype originates from a man between 18 and 29 years old in good health. The chain joins TRBV6-6 to TRBJ2-7; a possible D gene is TRBD2 (5 bases). What was sequenced was naive CD4+ T cells sorted from blood. This sample's subset: CD45RA+ positively selected. The CDR3 sequence: CASSYSSRTATYEQYF. CDR3 sequence (DNA): TGTGCCAGCAGTTACTCTTCCCGGACTGCAACCTACGAGCAGTACTTC.